This entry concerns a single TCR beta chain. These data come from a study of technical replicates of blood from several donors. The V and J ends lost 0 bases and 5 bases, in that order; junction bases with no gene match: 9. The germline CDR1 and CDR2 sequences are LGHNA and YNFKEQ. This CDR3 has 16 amino acids. The assay was immunoSEQ multiplex PCR, and TCRdb's table has in-frame clones only and misses some. The data show about 73,000 clones, 90% seen once. V is TRBV4-2 and J is TRBJ2-5, with 7 positions matching TRBD1. This TCR was recovered from a human donor in good health. Some clones in this sample may be carry-over from other donors' samples. Sequenced: PBMCs. The CDR3 nucleotides read TGTGCCAGCAGCCAAGACCCAACAGGGGTTGGGGAGACCCAGTACTTC. Amino acids: CASSQDPTGVGETQYF.